Listed here are 2 T cell receptor beta chains from one sample, sequenced in a study of blood T cell repertoires in COVID-19. The repertoire was sequenced with immunoSEQ multiplex PCR; TCRdb's copy has only in-frame clones and lacks some. The data show 100,000 or so clones, around 86% seen once. Source material: peripheral blood. All receptors come from a man between 60 and 75 years old with acute or convalescent COVID-19.

CDR3 amino acids: CASRGAYFPYEQYF. Written as DNA, the CDR3 is TGTGCCAGCAGGGGGGCATATTTTCCCTACGAGCAGTACTTC. V gene TRBV11-2 combines with J gene TRBJ2-7; tentative D call: TRBD1 (6 bases). The length of the CDR3 is 14 residues. Germline V gene data show CDR1 as SGHAT and CDR2 as FQNNGV. V was cut by 6 bases and J by 2 bases, with 14 bases left in between.

V usage is TRBV3-1 (or the pseudogene TRBV3-2) and J usage is TRBJ1-1; no firm D call. Trimming removed 4 bases from V and 4 bases from J, with 13 bases in between. The CDR3 runs to 14 residues. From germline, CDR1 is LGHDT and CDR2 YNNKEL (reference sequence). CDR3 sequence reads: CASSPNGRATEAFF. The CDR3 region has the DNA TGTGCCAGCAGCCCCAACGGGAGGGCCACTGAAGCTTTCTTT.